This note documents a single T cell receptor beta chain sequence. Its antigen is currently not known. Within one base of it there is no much larger clone, and no base qualities were kept. In total, 666 healthy bone marrow donors made up the cohort. Cohort members were all nominally healthy when sampled, although unrecorded immune exposures were likely present. The donor was CMV seropositive and was included in the group of 250 to 300 seropositive cohort members. Each donor provided a peripheral blood sample, and peripheral blood mononuclear cells were used for TCR beta sequencing. Genomic DNA was extracted from the blood cell samples with the Qiagen DNeasy Blood Extraction Kit. This entry comes from a study of cytomegalovirus exposure and HLA in healthy donors listed by TCRdb under 2017. Regarding the complete study: In an earlier analysis of some 550 of the donors, about 260 Gb of sequence data and about 110 million unique TCR beta sequences from 150 million to 200 million T cells were reported. An early release that covered about 640 HLA-typed donors contained around 300 gigabases of sequencing data and 70 million to 100 million unique TCR sequences. The genetic ancestry cluster associated with self-reported Caucasian donors included 65% to 90% of the 398 genotyped donors. The study was designed to test whether signatures of past pathogen exposure could be identified by cataloging public T cell receptors. The study used immunosequencing to profile the T cell repertoires of 600 to 850 subjects and linked those repertoires to cytomegalovirus serostatus. A separate validation cohort of more than 100 different subjects was used in addition to the approximately 640-subject first cohort. High-throughput TCR immunosequencing, statistical association of individual TCRs with disease status, and machine learning were combined to predict cytomegalovirus infection status. A later analysis re-examined previously published TCR beta repertoires from just over 650 donors and added high-resolution HLA genotyping to investigate patterns of TCR occurrence. The later analysis used no new phenotypic data to find candidate immune exposures, relying instead on TCR beta sequences and their occurrence across donors. In an earlier analysis of several hundred of the donors, high-throughput TCR beta sequencing was used to judge whether each TCR beta V gene segment behaved as functional or pseudogenic. Alongside the repertoire data, information on donor age, sex, ethnicity and CMV serostatus was compiled. Genome-wide SNP genotypes for about 65% of the 666 donors were used in a later genetic analysis, which treated that subset as a discovery cohort. All discovery cohort repertoires had been generated on a single sequencing platform. Both class I and class II loci were covered by HLA typing, at four-digit resolution. The number of typed donors differed by locus: roughly 629-640 for A, B, C, DRB1 and DQB1; 500 to 550 for DQA1; fewer than 610 for DPA1; and roughly 470 for DPB1. Roughly five DR-DQ haplotypes were handled as single units for association and clustering, since linkage in the cohort was strong. On average, 235,054 unique TCR beta nucleotide sequences were sequenced per donor among about 400 genotyped donors of the cohort, with roughly 18% of those sequences being non-productive.

Broader findings and caveats from the paper: A later genetic analysis associated a missense DCLRE1C variant with V-gene and J-gene trimming of TCR beta chains, and an independent cohort replicated the association. In a later analysis, TCR association rates were found to vary across HLA loci, with the most associated TCRs seen for DRB1 alleles and the fewest for HLA-C alleles. Some IMGT-functional V segments, including TRBV6-2 and TRBV6-3, could not be told apart with the 87-base-pair reads, so those segments were excluded. Compared with equally common non-associated chains, HLA-associated TCR beta chains in a later analysis were more clonally expanded and had lower generation probabilities. At a false discovery rate of 0.05, a later analysis linked 15,000 to 20,000 TCR beta sequences to specific HLA alleles. Strong co-occurrence of HLA alleles, especially DR and DQ, made assigning TCR associations to individual alleles difficult. Over 15 rarely observed V segments, including chromosome 9 orphons, were excluded from the earlier analysis of several hundred of the donors because counts were too low. A further reported finding was that TCR beta sequences accurately predicted the HLA-A and HLA-B alleles for most subjects in the first cohort. The study gave a list of roughly 150 TCR beta chains associated with cytomegalovirus. Immune exposure information for the cohort was limited to CMV serostatus. A few of the identified cytomegalovirus-associated TCR beta chains were confirmed in vitro to be specific for cytomegalovirus antigens. In an earlier analysis of about 540 of the donors, most TCR beta V segments were observed in productive rearrangements about 87% or about 30% of the time, broadly matching IMGT annotations. While some public TCRs were present in many individuals, most TCR sequences turned up only very rarely across donors. The authors suggested that the approach could potentially be generalized to other disease states and immunological phenotypes. A cluster of highly shared sequence variants was judged likely to be a technical artifact of the sequencing pipeline. In a later analysis, several top co-occurrence clusters were reported to appear linked to parvovirus B19, influenza, CMV and Epstein-Barr virus. Sequencing depth was assumed to be roughly uniform across donors in the presence/absence analyses, though that assumption may not hold. Correlated functional status among segregating V segments might reflect linkage disequilibrium, but an unknown experimental factor could not be ruled out. Most CMV-associated TCR beta chains appeared to be HLA-restricted in a later analysis, and the HLA associations seemed to be driven largely by CMV exposure. Cytomegalovirus status was reported to be diagnosed by the classifier with high specificity and sensitivity in both the original and validation cohorts. Because HLA typing was unavailable for some donors at each locus, only the typed subset was used in association tests. The cohort was sequenced for TCR beta chains only, and without alpha or paired-chain data the features that could be detected were limited. A later genetic analysis reported fewer N-insertions in productive TCRs among donors in an Asian-associated ancestry cluster than the roughly 700-donor mean.

For CDR1 and CDR2, the germline V gene lists SQVTM and ANQGSEA. Counted from cysteine to phenylalanine, this CDR3 has 10 amino acids. Solely the CDR3 DNA is kept, with 30 bases framed from the first base. V lost 6 bases and J lost 6 bases; the stretch between them is 8 bases long. Library creation used the immunoSEQ multiplex PCR assay. For the multiplex PCR, a mixture combining 60 forward primers for TCR Vbeta segments and 13 reverse primers for TCR Jbeta segments was used. Amplification of the CDR3 region of rearranged TCR beta genes was performed with a multiplex PCR assay on genomic DNA. On the Illumina HiSeq System, the amplified TCR beta libraries were sequenced as 87-base-pair reads. Per the original workflow: A later analysis counted around 72 million unique TCR beta chains across the 550 to 800 repertoires, and roughly 10 million of these chains were shared by at least two donors. Raw reads were error-corrected and collapsed into unique sequences with a nearest-neighbor algorithm that merged closely related sequences to remove PCR and sequencing errors. V, D and J gene segments were assigned by aligning CDR3 sequences to IMGT reference sequences. For a sequence to be retained, a match of at least six nucleotides was required to both a V gene segment and a J gene segment. Rearrangements were called productive when the CDR3 lacked stop codons and stayed in frame with V and J; all others were non-productive. CDR3 was defined by IMGT convention, running from the second conserved V-encoded cysteine to the conserved J-encoded phenylalanine. The earlier analysis of 587 of the donors excluded sequences that lacked an unambiguous match to a single V gene segment. An earlier analysis of just under 600 of the donors called V segments functional above 56.7% productive rearrangements and segregating when the between-donor standard deviation exceeded 5%. A statistical classification framework was developed to diagnose cytomegalovirus status using the catalog of TCR beta chain sequences. In a later analysis, V and J genes were assigned by comparing TCR nucleotide sequences against IMGT/GENE-DB human TR gene sequences. Using the TCRdist pipeline, a later analysis assigned CDR3 sequences along with most-parsimonious VDJ recombination scenarios. In a later analysis, each TCR beta chain was defined by its CDR3 amino acid sequence together with its V-gene family, and reads without a unique V-gene family were excluded. To address suspected cross-contamination and a sequencing artifact, a later analysis removed roughly 640 highly shared, low-generation-probability nucleotide sequences. In a later analysis, a clonal expansion index was calculated for each public chain from normalized within-repertoire ranks of inferred template counts. In a later analysis, generation probabilities were computed using a VDJ recombination model fitted to out-of-frame rearrangements, and the results were checked against IGoR. Hypergeometric tests were used in a later analysis to score TCR-TCR, TCR-HLA and TCR-CMV co-occurrence, with a repertoire-size bias correction applied to the TCR pairs. In a later analysis, false discovery rates were estimated by permuting HLA or CMV assignments 20 times. In a later analysis, co-occurring TCRs were grouped using DBSCAN, and TCRdist sequence similarity was added for clustering within HLA-allele-positive subsets. Repertoires with fewer than 30,000 or more than 120,000 public chains, plus five repertoires with anomalous nucleotide sharing, were excluded from co-occurrence clustering. The table was pulled from immuneACCESS by TCRdb, which kept in-frame rearrangements only. Such tables lose some clones; where checked, under half of the loss comes from unresolved V genes, and the rest has no known cause. V and J calls and clone size are as listed in that table; D and trimming were resolved from the DNA. The sample table shows roughly 80,000 clones, and about 76% are seen once. The leading ten clones occupy 9% to 14% of the sample.

The source is a male donor in good health and CMV-seropositive. Recombination joined TRBV29-1 with TRBJ1-1, with no D gene named confidently. Sequenced input: PBMCs. The nucleotides read TGCAGCGTCGCGACACCTGAAGCTTTCTTT. Translation gives CSVATPEAFF.